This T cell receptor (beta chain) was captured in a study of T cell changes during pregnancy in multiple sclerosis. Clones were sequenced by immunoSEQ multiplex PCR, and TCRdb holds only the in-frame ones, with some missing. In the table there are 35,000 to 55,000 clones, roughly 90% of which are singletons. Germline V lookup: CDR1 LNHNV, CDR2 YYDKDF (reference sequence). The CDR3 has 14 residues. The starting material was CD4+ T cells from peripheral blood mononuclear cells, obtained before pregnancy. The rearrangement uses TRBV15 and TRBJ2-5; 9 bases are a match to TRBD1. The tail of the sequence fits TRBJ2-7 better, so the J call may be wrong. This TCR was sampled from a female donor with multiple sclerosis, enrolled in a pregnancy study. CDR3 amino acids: CATSAGTGSYEQYF. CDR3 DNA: TGTGCCACCAGCGCCGGGACAGGGTCATACGAGCAGTACTTC.